The 19 T cell receptor beta chains presented below share a single source sample, sequenced in a study of T cell clones after liver transplantation. The table came from immunoSEQ multiplex PCR; TCRdb's copy has only in-frame clones and leaves some out. This sample has some 45,000 clones; around 83% occur once, and the top ten carry almost 2.5%. The source material was CD4+ T cells from blood, sampled 24 months after liver transplant. The receptors originated from a human patient who received a liver transplant. Some T cells may arise from the graft donor.

This chain links TRBV6-5 with TRBJ2-5, with 7 bases matching TRBD2. Germline V gene lookup returns CDR1 MNHEY and CDR2 SVGAGI. V shed 2 bases, J shed 7 bases, and the junction held 7 bases outside the gene matches. There are 14 residues in the CDR3. CDR3 amino acids: CASSYHGTGGTQYF. As DNA, the CDR3 is TGTGCCAGCAGTTACCATGGGACGGGAGGGACCCAGTACTTC.

This chain uses TRBV2 with TRBJ2-6, with a possible D match to TRBD1 (5 bases). The CDR3 is made up of 16 amino acids. The V end was cut by 5 bases, the J end by 2 bases, with 13 bases between. Germline CDR1 and CDR2: SNHLY and FYNNEI. As DNA, the CDR3 is TGTGCCAGCAGTAGGGGCGTCCGACCTGGGGCCAACGTCCTGACTTTC. Translation: CASSRGVRPGANVLTF.

The chain recombines TRBV2 with TRBJ2-5, with a possible D match to TRBD1 (6 bases). Germline V gene sequence: CDR1 SNHLY, CDR2 FYNNEI. CDR3 length: 16 amino acids. Between the trimmed V and J ends, which lost 9 bases and 4 bases, there was a span of 24 bases. Here the CDR3 DNA reads TGTGCCAGTATGGACAGAATATTTTCCCAGGTAGAGACCCAGTACTTC. Translation gives CASMDRIFSQVETQYF.

The rearrangement uses TRBV2 and TRBJ1-2; D may be TRBD1 (5 bases). Per the germline V gene, CDR1 is SNHLY and CDR2 is FYNNEI. With 3 bases removed from V and 3 bases from J, the gap between germline ends came to 8 bases. The CDR3 is 13 amino acids. The CDR3 DNA follows: TGTGCCAGCAGTGATACCAGGGACTATGGCTACACCTTC. This translates into CASSDTRDYGYTF.

V and J are TRBV5-5 and TRBJ1-2; D gene ambiguous. Between the trimmed V and J ends, which lost 0 bases and 5 bases, there was a span of 5 bases. The CDR3 has 12 amino acids. Germline values: CDR1 SGHKS, CDR2 YYEKEE (reference sequence). CDR3 protein: CASSLDSYGYTF. CDR3 bases: TGTGCCAGCAGCTTGGACAGTTATGGCTACACCTTC.

This clone is medium-sized (0.01 to 0.1%) by share. The rearrangement uses TRBV29-1 and TRBJ1-1, with D maybe TRBD1 (6 bases). V shed 6 bases and J shed 8 bases, with 13 bases lying between them. Per the germline V gene, CDR1 is SQVTM and CDR2 is ANQGSEA. There are 11 residues in the CDR3. The CDR3 DNA reads as TGCAGCGTCCCGAGTGGGGGCGAAGCTTTCTTT. Its translation: CSVPSGGEAFF.

The chain combines TRBV27 with TRBJ2-2; TRBD2 matches at 8 bases. The trim removed 6 bases at V and 2 bases at J, leaving 5 bases unmatched. CDR1 MNHEY and CDR2 SMNVEV come from the germline V gene (reference sequence). This CDR3 has 15 amino acids. This CDR3 reads CASRNSGTNTGELFF. As DNA, the CDR3 is TGTGCCAGCAGAAATAGCGGGACCAACACCGGGGAGCTGTTTTTT.

The chain carries TRBV5-1 and TRBJ1-6, with D possibly being TRBD1 (6 bases). Deletions cut 5 bases from V and 7 bases from J, with 13 bases between. CDR3 length: 14 amino acids. The V gene's germline CDR1 is SGHRS and CDR2 YFSETQ. As DNA, the CDR3 is TGCGCCAGCAGGACAAGGGGGGGGAATTCACCCCTCCACTTT. This translates into CASRTRGGNSPLHF.

The chain uses TRBV5-8 and TRBJ1-4; the D gene is possibly TRBD1 (6 bases). The germline V gene encodes CDR1 SGHTS and CDR2 YDEGEE. Trimming stripped 4 bases from V and 8 bases from J, with 18 bases between. This CDR3 region has 15 residues. The CDR3 DNA reads as TGTGCCAGCAGCCGAGGGGCAGGGGAAGGGGAAAAACTGTTTTTT. This sequence encodes CASSRGAGEGEKLFF.

The rearrangement uses TRBV6-5 and TRBJ2-7; 7 bases are shared with TRBD1. Trimming removed 5 bases from V and 4 bases from J; junction bases left unmatched: 8. The CDR3 consists of 14 residues. The V gene's germline CDR1 is MNHEY and CDR2 SVGAGI. The CDR3 spells CASSQTGTRYEQYF. The CDR3 DNA reads as TGTGCCAGCAGTCAGACAGGGACGAGGTACGAGCAGTACTTC.

This chain connects TRBV2 to TRBJ2-2, with 11 positions matching TRBD2. Germline V gene data show CDR1 as SNHLY and CDR2 as FYNNEI. V gave up 7 bases and J gave up 2 bases; unmatched junction bases: 6. This CDR3 has 16 amino acids. CDR3 bases: TGTGCCAGCACGAATAGCGGGAGGGTAAACACCGGGGAGCTGTTTTTT. Its protein product is CASTNSGRVNTGELFF.

The chain uses TRBV5-4 and TRBJ1-1; D might be TRBD1 (5 bases). V was pared by 1 base and J by 2 bases, with 9 bases between. Germline values: CDR1 SGHNT, CDR2 YYREEE (reference sequence). The CDR3 consists of 14 residues. The CDR3 protein is CASSLRGTNTEAFF. CDR3 nucleotide sequence: TGTGCCAGCAGCTTGCGAGGGACCAACACTGAAGCTTTCTTT.

The chain is built from TRBV6-6 and TRBJ2-7, with TRBD1 as a possible D gene (5 bases). Germline CDR1 is MNHNY and CDR2 is SVGAGI (reference sequence). Deletions cut 5 bases from V and 6 bases from J, with 8 bases between. This CDR3 region has 11 residues. CDR3 sequence reads: CASSTGSEQYF. The CDR3 DNA is TGTGCCAGCAGTACAGGATCCGAGCAGTACTTC.

V usage is TRBV6-5 and J usage is TRBJ2-1; TRBD2 matches at 10 bases. The CDR3 loop spans 14 amino acids. After removal of 5 bases from V and 5 bases from J, the junction contained 3 bases not matched to a gene. Germline assignment: CDR1 MNHEY and CDR2 SVGAGI. CDR3: CASSPAGGHNEQFF. The DNA for the CDR3 is TGTGCCAGCAGTCCAGCGGGGGGGCACAATGAGCAGTTCTTC.

The chain uses TRBV11-1 and TRBJ2-7; D is possibly TRBD1 (5 bases). Germline V gene lookup returns CDR1 SGHAT and CDR2 FQDESV (reference sequence). This CDR3 is built from 15 residues. Between the trimmed V and J ends, which lost 0 bases and 0 bases, there was a span of 9 bases. CDR3 loop: CASSLAAGNSYEQYF. CDR3 DNA: TGTGCCAGCAGCTTAGCTGCAGGGAACTCCTACGAGCAGTACTTC. Full variable domain (outside the CDR3, taken from reference TRBV11-1 and TRBJ2-7): EAEVAQSPRYKITEKSQAVAFWCDPISGHATLYWYRQILGQGPELLVQFQDESVVDDSQLPKDRFSAERLKGVDSTLKIQPAELGDSAMYLCASSLAAGNSYEQYFGPGTRLTVT.

The V call is TRBV19, the J call TRBJ1-4; D call uncertain. Germline values: CDR1 LNHDA, CDR2 SQIVND (reference sequence). Trimming pared 6 bases from V and 6 bases from J, leaving 2 bases between. The CDR3 spans 10 residues. The CDR3: CASRDEKLFF. CDR3 in DNA: TGTGCCAGTAGAGATGAAAAACTGTTTTTT.

The rearrangement uses TRBV2 and TRBJ2-1, with D possibly TRBD1 on 5 matching bases. The V and J ends lost 3 bases and 2 bases respectively, with 14 bases between them. Germline V gene sequence: CDR1 SNHLY, CDR2 FYNNEI. The CDR3 totals 16 residues. CDR3 amino acids: CASSETTVIPYNEQFF. CDR3 nucleotides: TGTGCCAGCAGTGAGACGACAGTAATCCCCTACAATGAGCAGTTCTTC.

The rearrangement uses TRBV6-5 and TRBJ2-6; D is ambiguous. CDR3 length equals 14 residues. Trimming took off 1 base at V and 0 bases at J, with 1 base between the two ends. Germline CDR1 reads MNHEY; CDR2 reads SVGAGI. CDR3 residues: CASSYFSGANVLTF. Written as DNA, the CDR3 is TGTGCCAGCAGTTACTTCTCTGGGGCCAACGTCCTGACTTTC.

The gene calls are TRBV13 and TRBJ1-1; TRBD1 agrees at 7 bases. Unmatched junction bases numbered 11, after V lost 5 bases and J lost 2 bases. The CDR3 contains 16 residues. Germline lookup yields CDR1 PRHDT and CDR2 FYEKMQ (reference sequence). CDR3 coding DNA: TGTGCCAGCAGCCCCGGGACAGCCACTAAAAACACTGAAGCTTTCTTT. Translated: CASSPGTATKNTEAFF.